This TCR beta chain is drawn from a study of blood T cell repertoires in COVID-19. Study details: The origin of the acute and convalescent COVID-19 samples was the United States, Italy and Spain. The analysed material was cDNA or gDNA that came from T cells, B-cell-depleted T cells, or PBMCs.

Authors' data handling: Estimates of nucleated cell counts were drawn from the amplification of reference gene primers. The protocol was immunoSEQ multiplex PCR, while the TCRdb copy is restricted to in-frame clones and leaves out a portion. V, J and clone size are those of that table, while D and trimming were read from the DNA. In the table there are under 300,000 clones, approximately 80% of which are singletons. This CDR3 is built from 13 residues. The J segment lost 8 bases and the V segment lost 4 bases, leaving 4 bases of the junction unmatched. Germline V gene sequence: CDR1 GTSNPN, CDR2 SVGIG (reference sequence).

This clonotype was sampled from a woman between 18 and 29 years old with acute or convalescent COVID-19. Sequencing was done on a sample of peripheral blood. The chain has TRBV30 and TRBJ1-6, with 8 bases fitting TRBD1. CDR3: CAWTETGDSPLHF. As DNA, the CDR3 is TGTGCCTGGACAGAGACAGGGGATTCACCCCTCCACTTT.